One and the same sample provided the 22 T cell receptor beta chains below, sequenced in a study of human T cells and chemical hapten exposure. TCRdb re-called the RACE reads through MiXCR, storing one row per CDR3 protein. The repertoire holds 65,000 to 90,000 distinct CDR3 sequences, with 12% to 15% as singletons. Documented time point: pre-sensitization, week 0. Specified treatment: therapeutic diphenylcyclopropenone sensitization with weekly scalp DPC. The sample in question was whole blood, obtained in connection with sensitization to the hapten diphenylcyclopropenone (DPC). The source is a woman between 45 and 65 years old with alopecia areata. Some clones in this sample may be carry-over from other donors' samples.

This chain links TRBV18 with TRBJ2-7, with 10 positions matching TRBD2. The CDR3 spans 15 residues. V lost 4 bases and J lost 7; bases outside the gene matches: 10. Germline CDR1 is KGHSH and CDR2 is LQKENI. CDR3 loop: CASSLQLAGSGEQYF. In nucleotides, the CDR3 is TGTGCCAGCTCACTACAACTAGCGGGGTCCGGAGAGCAGTACTTC.

The rearrangement links TRBV29-1 to TRBJ1-3; no clear D. Germline V CDR1 and CDR2: SQVTM, ANQGSEA. Trimming removed 6 bases at V and 0 bases at J, with 9 bases between. The CDR3 runs 13 residues. The CDR3 here is CSVVVNSGNTIYF. In nucleotides, the CDR3 is TGCAGCGTCGTAGTGAACTCTGGAAACACCATATATTTT.

This clonotype was observed many times. The rearrangement joins TRBV6-2 or TRBV6-3 to TRBJ1-1, with TRBD1 matching 7 bases. Germline V CDR1 and CDR2: MNHEY, SVGEGT. After removal of 8 bases from V and 4 bases from J, the junction contained 4 bases not matched to a gene. This CDR3 region has 12 residues. The CDR3 coding sequence is TGTGCCAGCGTACAGGGGCTCACTGAAGCTTTCTTT. Amino acid sequence: CASVQGLTEAFF.

V usage is TRBV3-1 and J usage is TRBJ2-1, with 10 bases matching TRBD2. V was pared by 1 base and J by 12 bases, with 12 bases of the junction left unmatched. Germline V gives CDR1 LGHDT, CDR2 YNNKEL (reference sequence). The CDR3 is made up of 16 amino acids. In DNA, the CDR3 is TGTGCCAGCAGCCAAGGATCCAGCGCTAGCGGGAGTTCGCAGTTCTTC. It specifies CASSQGSSASGSSQFF.

This clonotype was seen only a few times. The V call is TRBV19, the J call TRBJ1-4; possible D gene TRBD1, 5 bases. Germline V gene sequence: CDR1 LNHDA, CDR2 SQIVND (reference sequence). V was trimmed by 5 bases and J by 8 bases, leaving 12 bases between them. CDR3 length: 13 residues. This CDR3 reads CASSPGWKEKLFF. Here the CDR3 DNA reads TGTGCCAGTAGTCCAGGGTGGAAAGAAAAACTGTTTTTT.

The V gene is TRBV6-4, the J gene TRBJ2-3; 9 positions match TRBD1. Germline V lookup: CDR1 MRHNA, CDR2 SNTAGT. This CDR3 comprises 14 residues. Losses at the gene ends were 2 bases for V and 4 bases for J; bases not matched to a gene: 1. CDR3 region: CASSDGTGSDTQYF. CDR3 DNA: TGTGCCAGCAGTGACGGGACAGGGTCAGATACGCAGTATTTT.

This sequence joins TRBV4-1 and TRBJ2-1; 14 nucleotides line up with TRBD2. With V trimmed by 1 base and J by 6 bases, 8 bases remained unmatched. In germline, CDR1 is MGHRA, CDR2 YSYEKL. This CDR3 region has 18 residues. The DNA for the CDR3 is TGCGCCAGCAGCCAAGTTGATATGGGACTAGCGGGAGCCAATGAGCAGTTCTTC. Encoded protein: CASSQVDMGLAGANEQFF.

The chain uses TRBV15 and TRBJ2-6; D remains ambiguous. The CDR3 is 15 residues long. CDR1 and CDR2 from the germline V gene are LNHNV and YYDKDF (reference sequence). The V end lost 0 bases, the J end lost 0 bases, and 3 bases lay between the germline ends. The CDR3 is CATSREASGANVLTF. In DNA form, the CDR3 reads TGTGCCACCAGCAGAGAGGCCTCTGGGGCCAACGTCCTGACTTTC.

J is TRBJ2-4 and V is TRBV20-1, with D possibly being TRBD1 (5 bases). V was pared by 2 bases and J by 2 bases, with 10 bases between. CDR3 size: 14 residues. In germline, CDR1 is DFQATT, CDR2 SNEGSKA (reference sequence). The CDR3 sequence is CSARQGGTKNIQYF. In nucleotides, the CDR3 is TGCAGTGCTAGACAGGGTGGAACCAAAAACATTCAGTACTTC.

This sequence joins TRBV20-1 and TRBJ2-1, with 11 bases matching TRBD2. Germline V gene lookup returns CDR1 DFQATT and CDR2 SNEGSKA (reference sequence). V lost 2 bases, J lost 8 bases, and 8 bases stayed unmatched. The CDR3 is 15 amino acids. The CDR3 coding sequence is TGCAGTGCTAGATCCCTAACTAGCGGGAGCCATGAGCAGTTCTTC. This translates into CSARSLTSGSHEQFF.

This clonotype showed up just a few times. This chain uses TRBV5-4 with TRBJ2-2, with 7 bases lining up with TRBD1. The V gene end was trimmed by 5 bases and the J gene end by 0 bases; junction bases not matched to a gene: 19. Germline V CDR1 and CDR2: SGHNT, YYREEE (reference sequence). This CDR3 comprises 20 residues. The CDR3 loop reads CASRTGHNRGMRTNTGELFF. CDR3 coding DNA: TGTGCCAGCAGAACTGGTCATAACAGGGGTATGAGGACGAACACCGGGGAGCTGTTTTTT.

This clonotype appeared many times. The chain has TRBV27 and TRBJ2-6; the D is unclear. V shed 1 base and J shed 2 bases, with 6 bases lying between them. Germline V gene lookup returns CDR1 MNHEY and CDR2 SMNVEV (reference sequence). The CDR3 sequence is 15 residues long. The chain's CDR3 is CASSLFGAGANVLTF. The CDR3 region has the DNA TGTGCCAGCAGTTTATTTGGGGCTGGGGCCAACGTCCTGACTTTC.

There are a few counts of this clonotype. J is TRBJ2-6 and V is TRBV9; 9 positions match TRBD1. Germline-derived CDR1 and CDR2 are SGDLS and YYNGEE. The length of the CDR3 is 17 residues. The V segment lost 0 bases and the J segment 4 bases; nucleotides outside the gene matches: 5. The CDR3 spells CASSVVQGAPGANVLTF. The CDR3 region has the DNA TGTGCCAGCAGCGTAGTACAGGGGGCCCCAGGGGCCAACGTCCTGACTTTC.

This clonotype was observed at least ten times. The V call is TRBV28, the J call TRBJ2-4, with TRBD1 matching over 7 bases. CDR1 MDHEN and CDR2 SYDVKM come from the germline V gene. CDR3 size: 13 residues. The junction had 3 bases not matched to a gene; V was cut back by 5 bases and J by 5 bases. CDR3 DNA: TGTGCCAGCAGTCGACAGGGAGAAAACATTCAGTACTTC. Protein sequence: CASSRQGENIQYF.

V usage is TRBV11-2 and J usage is TRBJ2-4; TRBD1 agrees at 7 bases. The V gene end was trimmed by 5 bases and the J gene end by 5 bases; junction bases not matched to a gene: 12. The CDR3 has 16 amino acids. Germline V gene sequence: CDR1 SGHAT, CDR2 FQNNGV. CDR3 amino acids: CASSAGPFDRENIQYF. In nucleotides, the CDR3 is TGTGCCAGCAGCGCAGGGCCCTTTGACAGGGAAAACATTCAGTACTTC.

This sequence joins TRBV10-3 and TRBJ2-4, with TRBD2 matching over 10 bases. The ends lost 9 bases at V and 6 bases at J; junction bases unmatched: 2. The germline CDR1 and CDR2 sequences are ENHRY and SYGVKD. This CDR3 has 12 amino acids. The CDR3 loop reads CAIAGGGNIQYF. The CDR3 DNA reads as TGTGCCATAGCGGGAGGGGGAAACATTCAGTACTTC.

This clonotype turned up a few times. The chain uses TRBV9 and TRBJ1-6; D is unresolved. Germline assignment: CDR1 SGDLS and CDR2 YYNGEE. The CDR3 spans 12 residues. Trimming pared 7 bases from V and 9 bases from J, leaving 11 bases between. The CDR3 DNA reads as TGTGCCAGCGGACCTCCCGGTTCACCCCTCCACTTT. As protein: CASGPPGSPLHF.

Only a few counts were recorded for this clonotype. This chain links TRBV5-4 with TRBJ2-3; either TRBD1 or TRBD2 may fit D (5 bases each). The V end was cut by 6 bases, the J end by 9 bases, with 11 bases between. The CDR3 is 11 amino acids. CDR1 and CDR2 from the germline V gene are SGHNT and YYREEE (reference sequence). CDR3 DNA sequence: TGTGCCAGCAATTTAGGGGACACGCAGTATTTT. Amino acid sequence: CASNLGDTQYF.

This chain connects TRBV11-2 to TRBJ2-5; no clear D gene. V dropped 1 base and J dropped 5 bases, with 14 bases sitting between them. The length of the CDR3 is 15 residues. Germline lookup yields CDR1 SGHAT and CDR2 FQNNGV. CDR3 sequence: CASSLGPTQKETQYF. The CDR3 DNA follows: TGTGCCAGCAGCTTAGGACCAACTCAGAAGGAGACCCAGTACTTC.

This clonotype occurred a few times. The rearrangement uses TRBV27 and TRBJ1-5, with D maybe TRBD1 (5 bases). V was cut by 5 bases and J by 2 bases, with 13 bases left in between. The CDR3 extends over 15 amino acids. Germline values: CDR1 MNHEY, CDR2 SMNVEV (reference sequence). The CDR3 reads CASSAQGRGNQPQHF. The CDR3 DNA reads TGTGCCAGCAGTGCTCAGGGACGGGGCAATCAGCCCCAGCATTTT.

There are a few counts of this clonotype. V is TRBV29-1 and J is TRBJ1-4; TRBD1 might be the D (5 bases). The CDR3 covers 14 residues. V dropped 6 bases and J dropped 4 bases, with 15 bases sitting between them. The germline CDR1 and CDR2 sequences are SQVTM and ANQGSEA. In DNA form, the CDR3 reads TGCAGCGTGGCTTGGGGCGAAATTAATGAAAAACTGTTTTTT. Its protein is CSVAWGEINEKLFF.

This rearrangement joins TRBV5-4 to TRBJ1-3, with 7 bases fitting TRBD1. Per germline, CDR1 SGHNT and CDR2 YYREEE (reference sequence). The CDR3 runs to 14 residues. Unmatched junction bases numbered 4, after V lost 4 bases and J lost 3 bases. The CDR3 sequence: CASSSGTVGNTIYF. The DNA of the CDR3 is TGTGCCAGCAGCAGCGGGACAGTTGGAAACACCATATATTTT.